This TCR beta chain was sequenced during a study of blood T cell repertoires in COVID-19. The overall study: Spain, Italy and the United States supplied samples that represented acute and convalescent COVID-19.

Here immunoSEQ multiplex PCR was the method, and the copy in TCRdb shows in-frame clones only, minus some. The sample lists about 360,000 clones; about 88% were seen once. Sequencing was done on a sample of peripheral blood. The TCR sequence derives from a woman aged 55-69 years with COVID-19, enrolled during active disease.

CDR3 sequence: CASGDRGNYGYTF. CDR3 nucleotides: TGTGCCAGCGGTGACAGGGGAAACTATGGCTACACCTTC. This rearrangement joins TRBV3-1 (or the pseudogene TRBV3-2) to TRBJ1-2; 8 nucleotides line up with TRBD1. Per germline, CDR1 LGHDT and CDR2 YNNKEL (reference sequence). Germline trimming cut 8 bases from V and 2 bases from J; bases unmatched to any gene: 4. This CDR3 region has 13 residues.